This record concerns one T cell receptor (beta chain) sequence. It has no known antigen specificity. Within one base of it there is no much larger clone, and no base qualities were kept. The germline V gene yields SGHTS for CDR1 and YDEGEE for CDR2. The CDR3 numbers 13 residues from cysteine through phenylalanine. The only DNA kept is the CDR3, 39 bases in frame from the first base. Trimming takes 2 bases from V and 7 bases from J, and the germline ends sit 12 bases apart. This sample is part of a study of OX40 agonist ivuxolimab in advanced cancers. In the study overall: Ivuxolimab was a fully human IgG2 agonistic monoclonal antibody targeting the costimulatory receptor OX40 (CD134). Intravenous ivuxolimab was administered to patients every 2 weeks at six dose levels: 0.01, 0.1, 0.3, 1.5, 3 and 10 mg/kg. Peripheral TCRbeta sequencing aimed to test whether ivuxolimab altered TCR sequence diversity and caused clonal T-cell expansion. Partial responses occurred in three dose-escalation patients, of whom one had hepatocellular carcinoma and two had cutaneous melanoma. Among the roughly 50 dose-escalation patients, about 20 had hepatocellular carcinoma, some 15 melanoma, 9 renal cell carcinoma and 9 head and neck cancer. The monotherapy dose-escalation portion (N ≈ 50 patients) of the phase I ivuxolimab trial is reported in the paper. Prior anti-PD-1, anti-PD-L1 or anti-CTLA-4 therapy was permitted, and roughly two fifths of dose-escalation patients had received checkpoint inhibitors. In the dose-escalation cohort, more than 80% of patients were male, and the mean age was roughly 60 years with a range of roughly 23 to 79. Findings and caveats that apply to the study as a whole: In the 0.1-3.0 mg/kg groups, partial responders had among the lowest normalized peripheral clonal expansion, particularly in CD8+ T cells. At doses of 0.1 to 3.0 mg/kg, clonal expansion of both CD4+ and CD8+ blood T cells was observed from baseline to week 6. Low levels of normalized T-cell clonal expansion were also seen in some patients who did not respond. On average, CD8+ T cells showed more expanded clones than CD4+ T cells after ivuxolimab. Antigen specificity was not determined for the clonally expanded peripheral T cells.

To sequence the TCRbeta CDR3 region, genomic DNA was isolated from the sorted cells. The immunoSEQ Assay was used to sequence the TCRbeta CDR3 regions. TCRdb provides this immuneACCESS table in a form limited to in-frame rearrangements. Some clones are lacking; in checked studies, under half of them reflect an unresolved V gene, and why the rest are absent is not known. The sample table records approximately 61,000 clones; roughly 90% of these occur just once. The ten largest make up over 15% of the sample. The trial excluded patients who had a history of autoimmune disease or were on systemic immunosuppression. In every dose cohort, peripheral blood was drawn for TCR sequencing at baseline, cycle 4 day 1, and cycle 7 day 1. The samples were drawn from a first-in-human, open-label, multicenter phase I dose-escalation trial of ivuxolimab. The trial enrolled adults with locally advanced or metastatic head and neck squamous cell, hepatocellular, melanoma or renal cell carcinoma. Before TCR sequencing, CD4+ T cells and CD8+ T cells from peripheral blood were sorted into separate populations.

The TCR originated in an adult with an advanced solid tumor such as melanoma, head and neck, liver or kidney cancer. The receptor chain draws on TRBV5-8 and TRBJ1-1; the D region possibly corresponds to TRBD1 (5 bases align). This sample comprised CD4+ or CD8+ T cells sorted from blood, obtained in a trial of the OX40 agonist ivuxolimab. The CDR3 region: CASSLPGRLEAFF. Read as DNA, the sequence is TGTGCCAGCAGCTTACCAGGGCGGCTTGAAGCTTTCTTT.